Presented here are 20 T cell receptor beta chains from one specimen sequenced in a study of blood T cell repertoires in COVID-19. Some clones are missing from TCRdb's copy, which holds only in-frame ones; the method was immunoSEQ multiplex PCR. The data contain approximately 250,000 clones, about 85% of them singletons. Material for sequencing was peripheral blood. The receptors shown here come from a man aged 35 to 55 with acute or convalescent COVID-19.

The chain joins TRBV2 to TRBJ2-1; D not resolved. This CDR3 contains 15 residues. Per germline, CDR1 SNHLY and CDR2 FYNNEI. Between the trimmed V and J ends, which lost 5 bases and 0 bases, there was a span of 11 bases. CDR3 sequence (DNA): TGTGCCAGCAGTCCTACAAGGAGCTCCTACAATGAGCAGTTCTTC. Translation gives CASSPTRSSYNEQFF.

The genes are TRBV6-1 and TRBJ2-3; tentative D call: TRBD1 (6 bases). In germline, CDR1 is MNHNS, CDR2 SASEGT. V was trimmed by 3 bases and J by 2 bases, leaving 21 bases between them. This CDR3 comprises 18 residues. The DNA of the CDR3 is TGTGCCAGCAGTGATGGGGAAAAACAGGGATATCCCACAGATACGCAGTATTTT. Translated: CASSDGEKQGYPTDTQYF.

The chain couples TRBV6-5 to TRBJ1-2; 7 bases line up with TRBD1. The CDR3 runs 13 residues. Germline CDR1 MNHEY, CDR2 SVGAGI. Trimming cost V 6 bases and J 7 bases; bases outside gene matches: 8. The CDR3 is CASSQTGDFGYTF. For the CDR3, the DNA is TGTGCCAGCAGCCAAACAGGGGACTTTGGCTACACCTTC.

The CDR3 bases are TGTGCCACCAGTAATCCGAAGGATGGAGGTGAGCAGTACTTC. Residues: CATSNPKDGGEQYF. The V call is TRBV24-1, the J call TRBJ2-7, with D possibly TRBD2 on 5 matching bases. V gave up 6 bases and J gave up 7 bases, with 18 bases separating them. There are 14 residues in the CDR3. From germline, CDR1 is KGHDR and CDR2 SFDVKD.

The CDR3 loop reads CASSVRGSGANVLTF. CDR3 nucleotide sequence: TGTGCCAGCAGCGTACGCGGATCTGGGGCCAACGTCCTGACTTTC. The chain couples TRBV9 to TRBJ2-6; D gene unclear. With 1 base removed from V and 1 base from J, the gap between germline ends came to 6 bases. CDR1 is SGDLS and CDR2 is YYNGEE in the germline V gene. The CDR3 extends over 15 amino acids.

V usage is TRBV6-2 or TRBV6-3 and J usage is TRBJ2-5, with 9 nucleotides matching TRBD1. Trimming took 2 bases from V and 3 from J; bases not matched to a gene: 4. This CDR3 is built from 15 residues. Germline CDR1 and CDR2: MNHEY and SVGEGT. The CDR3 reads CASSYPGQGKETQYF. The CDR3 DNA reads TGTGCCAGCAGTTACCCCGGACAGGGGAAAGAGACCCAGTACTTC.

The chain uses TRBV7-2 and TRBJ1-5; 7 bases align to TRBD1. Germline V gene sequence: CDR1 SGHTA, CDR2 FQGNSA. The CDR3 is made up of 17 amino acids. Trimming at V came to 0 bases and at J to 4 bases, leaving 9 bases not matched to a gene. CDR3: CASSLAGTVGPNQPQHF. As DNA, the CDR3 is TGTGCCAGCAGCTTAGCCGGGACAGTGGGGCCTAATCAGCCCCAGCATTTT.

The V and J genes are TRBV5-4 and TRBJ1-2; the D gene is possibly TRBD1 (5 bases). Germline V gene lookup returns CDR1 SGHNT and CDR2 YYREEE (reference sequence). Deletions cut 0 bases from V and 2 bases from J, with 11 bases between. The CDR3 totals 15 residues. The CDR3 here is CASSLGQPSNYGYTF. For the CDR3, the DNA is TGTGCCAGCAGCTTGGGACAGCCCTCCAACTATGGCTACACCTTC. Using reference TRBV5-4 and TRBJ1-2 for the parts outside the CDR3, the full variable domain is ETGVTQSPTHLIKTRGQQVTLRCSSQSGHNTVSWYQQALGQGPQFIFQYYREEENGRGNFPPRFSGLQFPNYSSELNVNALELDDSALYLCASSLGQPSNYGYTFGSGTRLTVV.

This chain joins TRBV9 and TRBJ1-4, with TRBD1 as a possible D gene (6 bases). This CDR3 spans 15 amino acids. Germline V gene sequence: CDR1 SGDLS, CDR2 YYNGEE. The V end was cut by 1 base, the J end by 5 bases, with 12 bases between. CDR3 sequence: CASSVMGGPNEKLFF. In nucleotides, the CDR3 is TGTGCCAGCAGCGTAATGGGGGGGCCGAATGAAAAACTGTTTTTT.

J is TRBJ2-1 and V is TRBV12-3 or TRBV12-4; D remains unclear. CDR3 length: 12 residues. The V end lost 2 bases, the J end lost 10 bases, and 9 bases lay between the germline ends. Here the CDR3 DNA reads TGTGCCAGCAGTTTAAATCCGCGGGAGCAGTTCTTC. Protein product: CASSLNPREQFF.

V and J are TRBV30 and TRBJ1-1; a possible D gene is TRBD1 (5 bases). Germline V gene lookup returns CDR1 GTSNPN and CDR2 SVGIG (reference sequence). Trimming stripped 5 bases from V and 5 bases from J, with 15 bases between. The CDR3 spans 13 residues. The DNA of the CDR3 is TGTGCCTGGGGTGGACGGGGGGGAACTGAAGCTTTCTTT. It codes for CAWGGRGGTEAFF.

The J gene is TRBJ2-3, the V gene TRBV2; D perhaps matches TRBD2 (5 bases). Germline lookup yields CDR1 SNHLY and CDR2 FYNNEI. This CDR3 region has 13 residues. V was cut by 8 bases and J by 0 bases, with 9 bases left in between. Here the CDR3 DNA reads TGTGCCAGCGGGGAGACTAGCACAGATACGCAGTATTTT. This translates into CASGETSTDTQYF.

V is TRBV25-1 and J is TRBJ1-6; TRBD1 agrees at 10 bases. V shed 2 bases, J shed 10 bases, and the junction held 5 bases outside the gene matches. Germline values: CDR1 MGHDK, CDR2 SYGVNS. This CDR3 is built from 15 residues. The CDR3 spells CASSEGTGARSPLHF. The CDR3 coding sequence is TGTGCCAGCAGTGAAGGGACAGGGGCGAGGTCACCCCTCCACTTT. The full variable domain, completed using reference TRBV25-1 and TRBJ1-6, is EADIYQTPRYLVIGTGKKITLECSQTMGHDKMYWYQQDPGMELHLIHYSYGVNSTEKGDLSSESTVSRIRTEHFPLTLESARPSHTSQYLCASSEGTGARSPLHFGNGTRLTVT.

In its sample, this clone was seen once. This rearrangement joins TRBV11-3 to TRBJ2-5; 12 bases are shared with TRBD1. There are 16 residues in the CDR3. Germline assignment: CDR1 SGHNT and CDR2 YENEEA. V lost 5 bases and J lost 4; bases outside the gene matches: 8. DNA of the CDR3: TGTGCCAGCAGCCATAGGGGGACAGGGGGCGGAGAGACCCAGTACTTC. As protein: CASSHRGTGGGETQYF.

V gene TRBV5-1 combines with J gene TRBJ2-1, with 8 bases identical to TRBD2. There are 16 residues in the CDR3. CDR1 is SGHRS, CDR2 YFSETQ, per germline. J gave up 3 bases and V 4 bases, and 9 bases lay outside the gene matches. The CDR3 sequence: CASSPRGRGDYNEQFF. CDR3 nucleotides: TGCGCCAGCAGCCCGCGCGGGCGGGGGGACTACAATGAGCAGTTCTTC.

This clone appeared once. V is TRBV9 and J is TRBJ1-6; D is undetermined. The CDR3 has 13 residues. CDR1 and CDR2 from the germline V gene are SGDLS and YYNGEE. V was clipped by 4 bases and J by 12 bases, with 14 bases between them. The CDR3 sequence is CASSPARGQPLHF. The CDR3 nucleotides read TGTGCCAGCAGCCCGGCCCGGGGTCAACCCCTCCACTTT.

The chain has TRBV18 and TRBJ2-5, with 10 bases that match TRBD1. Germline-derived CDR1 and CDR2 are KGHSH and LQKENI. Trimming removed 6 bases from V and 3 bases from J; junction bases left unmatched: 10. The CDR3 is made up of 16 amino acids. The CDR3 DNA reads as TGTGCCAGCTCCAAAGGACAGGGGGGAACCAAAGAGACCCAGTACTTC. Translated, it gives CASSKGQGGTKETQYF.

The J gene is TRBJ1-6, the V gene TRBV25-1; 8 bases line up with TRBD1. The CDR3 extends over 16 amino acids. V dropped 4 bases and J dropped 4; count of bases not matched to a gene: 6. Looked up from germline, CDR1 is MGHDK and CDR2 is SYGVNS. The DNA of the CDR3 is TGTGCCAGCAGTGGGGCAGACAGGGGATATAATTCACCCCTCCACTTT. It encodes CASSGADRGYNSPLHF.

The chain combines TRBV3-1 (or the pseudogene TRBV3-2) with TRBJ1-2; D is possibly TRBD1 (6 bases). Trimming took 6 bases from V and 4 from J, leaving 21 bases between them. Germline loops: CDR1 LGHDT, CDR2 YNNKEL (reference sequence). The CDR3 is 16 amino acids. The chain's CDR3 is CASRQLKAQGRYGYTF. For the CDR3, the DNA is TGTGCCAGCAGGCAGCTTAAGGCACAGGGCCGCTATGGCTACACCTTC.

This clone was observed a few times. This chain uses TRBV2 with TRBJ1-5; weak D call: TRBD1 (5 bases). CDR3 length: 14 amino acids. The V gene lost 4 bases and the J gene lost 3 bases, with 10 bases spanning the gap. CDR1 is SNHLY and CDR2 is FYNNEI in the germline V gene. The CDR3 loop is CASSGGGTNQPQHF. The CDR3 coding sequence is TGTGCCAGCAGTGGTGGGGGGACCAATCAGCCCCAGCATTTT.